A selection of T cell receptor beta chains follows, all from one sample in a study of cytomegalovirus exposure and HLA in healthy donors. The repertoire was sequenced with immunoSEQ multiplex PCR; TCRdb's copy has only in-frame clones and lacks some. The sample has 90,000 to 150,000 clones; more than 75% are singletons. Sequenced: PBMCs. The receptors originated from a woman under 30 in good health and CMV-seropositive. CDR3s include the opening cysteine and the closing phenylalanine or tryptophan. The D gene is left open where the match is weak. Clone size appears in some rows only: once, few, many, or a class for an expanded clone.

d_call	v_call	j_call	clone_size	cdr3_aa	cdr3_nt
TRBD1	TRBV29-1	TRBJ1-2	-	CSVEQGAGGYTF	TGCAGCGTTGAGCAGGGGGCAGGCGGCTACACCTTC
TRBD1	TRBV6-5	TRBJ2-7	-	CASSQGGQGKYEQYF	TGTGCCAGCAGTCAAGGCGGACAGGGGAAGTACGAGCAGTACTTC
TRBD2	TRBV6-5	TRBJ2-3	-	CASSSTSGGLTDTQYF	TGTGCCAGCAGTTCGACTAGCGGGGGGTTAACAGATACGCAGTATTTT
TRBD1	TRBV14	TRBJ2-7	-	CASSPRYGQVYSYEQYF	TGTGCCAGCAGCCCTCGCTACGGACAGGTATACTCCTACGAGCAGTACTTC
TRBD2	TRBV2	TRBJ2-3	-	CASRWTSGMVDTQYF	TGTGCCAGCAGGTGGACTAGCGGGATGGTAGATACGCAGTATTTT
-	TRBV4-1	TRBJ2-1	-	CASSQGAGPIIYNEQFF	TGCGCCAGCAGCCAAGGCGCGGGACCCATTATCTACAATGAGCAGTTCTTC
TRBD1	TRBV18	TRBJ1-2	-	CASSPPPGQGQGGYTF	TGTGCCAGCTCACCACCACCGGGACAGGGGCAGGGAGGCTACACCTTC
-	TRBV7-9	TRBJ1-2	-	CASSLAADGGYGYTF	TGTGCCAGCAGCTTAGCGGCAGACGGGGGCTATGGCTACACCTTC
-	TRBV27	TRBJ2-7	once	CASSLLTGTYEQYF	TGTGCCAGCAGTTTACTGACAGGTACCTACGAGCAGTACTTC
TRBD1	TRBV7-3	TRBJ1-2	-	CASSRTGEGKHTF	TGTGCCAGCAGCCGGACAGGGGAAGGCAAACACACCTTC
TRBD1	TRBV5-1	TRBJ1-5	-	CASSPGQNSNQPQHF	TGCGCCAGCAGCCCGGGACAGAATAGCAATCAGCCCCAGCATTTT
TRBD1	TRBV5-1	TRBJ1-2	once	CASSPSGGASNYGYTF	TGCGCCAGCAGTCCGTCAGGGGGAGCTTCTAACTATGGCTACACCTTC
-	TRBV4-1	TRBJ2-2	-	CASSQDPYANTGELFF	TGCGCCAGCAGCCAAGATCCCTATGCGAACACCGGGGAGCTGTTTTTT
-	TRBV7-9	TRBJ2-6	-	CASSFTGTTFYSGANVLTF	TGTGCCAGCAGCTTCACAGGGACCACCTTTTACTCTGGGGCCAACGTCCTGACTTTC
-	TRBV11-3	TRBJ1-2	once	CASSFGFGYTF	TGTGCCAGCAGCTTCGGTTTTGGCTACACCTTC
TRBD1	TRBV7-8	TRBJ2-7	-	CASSPGTGGTYEQYF	TGTGCCAGCAGCCCAGGAACAGGGGGGACTTACGAGCAGTACTTC
-	TRBV15	TRBJ2-1	-	CATSRDPQANEQFF	TGTGCCACCAGCAGAGACCCACAGGCCAATGAGCAGTTCTTC
TRBD2	TRBV18	TRBJ2-4	-	CASSPFSSGGMSSAKNIQYF	TGTGCCAGCTCACCATTTTCTAGCGGGGGGATGAGTTCAGCCAAAAACATTCAGTACTTC